A selection of T cell receptor beta chains follows, all from one sample in a study of blood T cell repertoires in COVID-19. Assay used: immunoSEQ multiplex PCR; TCRdb lists only in-frame clones, some missing. The table has around 300,000 clones, more than 75% seen once. Specimen: PBMCs or T cells enriched from blood (not recorded which). These receptors were collected from a young woman who had recovered from COVID-19. The conserved cysteine and the conserved F or W are not part of the CDR3 here. Fields, in order: J gene, V gene, CDR3 protein.

>TRBJ2-2|TRBV4-1
ASSQDSGGIRNTGELF
>TRBJ1-2|TRBV30
AWNSAYGYT
>TRBJ1-5|TRBV28
ASNEYRESDQPQH
>TRBJ1-3|TRBV9
ASSAGQTTGNTIY
>TRBJ1-1|TRBV5-1
ASSSGQLEAF
>TRBJ2-7|TRBV30
AWSGGYEQY
>TRBJ2-2|TRBV6-4
ASSSGQGHTGELF
>TRBJ2-5|TRBV11-2
ASTLAGKHQETQY
>TRBJ2-3|TRBV19
ASSKGGHRADTQY
>TRBJ2-2|TRBV19
ATSWGTGNTGELF
>TRBJ2-7|TRBV6-2/TRBV6-3
ASSHAGQGVYEQY
>TRBJ1-5|TRBV7-9
ASSLSRTGDQPQH
>TRBJ1-6|TRBV7-9
ASSLVARGQSYNSPLH
>TRBJ2-5|TRBV28
ASSRIFGTGAQETQY
>TRBJ2-7|TRBV5-4
ASSLDLLAGGPEQY
>TRBJ2-7|TRBV20-1
SASGSYEQY
>TRBJ2-3|TRBV9
ASSVGGGFSTDTQY
>TRBJ2-1|TRBV12-2
ASRLMALHPYNEQF
>TRBJ1-1|TRBV9
ASTRPGEETEAF
>TRBJ2-2|TRBV27
ASSLGLGSTGELF
>TRBJ1-4|TRBV11-2
ASSLGSRASNEKLF
>TRBJ2-1|TRBV3-1/TRBV3-2
ASSQMTSGGNEQF
>TRBJ2-1|TRBV14
ASSPLRTGGAYNEQF
>TRBJ1-5|TRBV10-3
AISFRTPRNNQPQH
>TRBJ2-7|TRBV12-3/TRBV12-4
ASSFVGGYEQY
>TRBJ2-1|TRBV7-2
ASSIMLSGGAAYNEQF
>TRBJ1-2|TRBV30
AWGTGGNYGYT
>TRBJ2-1|TRBV4-1
ASSQDEAAGPYNEQF
>TRBJ2-3|TRBV19
ASSMGLAASTDTQY
>TRBJ1-1|TRBV7-9
ASSLETREGPEAF
>TRBJ2-5|TRBV4-1
ASSQVSGGIETQY
>TRBJ2-5|TRBV11-3
ASSPEGGVYGETQY
>TRBJ1-1|TRBV30
AWSAGGSTEAF
>TRBJ2-2|TRBV11-3
ASSYNTLAGLNTGELF
>TRBJ2-5|TRBV10-3
AIQARQGETQY
>TRBJ2-1|TRBV25-1
ASSEEGRINEQF
>TRBJ1-2|TRBV28
ASSRRPMTGDYGYT
>TRBJ2-7|TRBV15
ATSRYTGDPLSYEQY
>TRBJ2-3|TRBV23-1
ASSPEPVSSTDTQY
>TRBJ2-2|TRBV11-2
ASSLDLTLNTGELF
>TRBJ1-6|TRBV11-2
ASSLDPGTEYSPLH
>TRBJ2-1|TRBV7-3
ASSVAGVGNEQF
>TRBJ2-1|TRBV9
ASSQGTSGFDEQF
>TRBJ2-3|TRBV24-1
ATSDTLWGRADTQY
>TRBJ1-5|TRBV5-5
ASSLGIEPHQPQH
>TRBJ1-2|TRBV30
AWTPRTGSLSGYT
>TRBJ2-1|TRBV14
ASSRRLAYSYNEQF
>TRBJ1-5|TRBV19
ASSIAPWDSFYSNQPQH
>TRBJ1-3|TRBV7-2
ASSFTTAGSGNTIY
>TRBJ1-1|TRBV6-6
ASSSRDRSEAF
>TRBJ1-1|TRBV7-9
ASSSPGQGHTEAF
>TRBJ2-3|TRBV18
ASSRPSGRTDTQY
>TRBJ1-1|TRBV21-1
ASSSDPGTDDTEAF
>TRBJ2-2|TRBV29-1
SVRQGSLNTGELF
>TRBJ2-7|TRBV14
ASSQGLAGGYEQY
>TRBJ1-5|TRBV7-9
ASSPSQDSYSNQPQH
>TRBJ2-3|TRBV25-1
ASVPTSGGWDTQY
>TRBJ2-6|TRBV10-3
AISESTELSSGANVLT
>TRBJ1-2|TRBV30
AWNSAGDYGYT